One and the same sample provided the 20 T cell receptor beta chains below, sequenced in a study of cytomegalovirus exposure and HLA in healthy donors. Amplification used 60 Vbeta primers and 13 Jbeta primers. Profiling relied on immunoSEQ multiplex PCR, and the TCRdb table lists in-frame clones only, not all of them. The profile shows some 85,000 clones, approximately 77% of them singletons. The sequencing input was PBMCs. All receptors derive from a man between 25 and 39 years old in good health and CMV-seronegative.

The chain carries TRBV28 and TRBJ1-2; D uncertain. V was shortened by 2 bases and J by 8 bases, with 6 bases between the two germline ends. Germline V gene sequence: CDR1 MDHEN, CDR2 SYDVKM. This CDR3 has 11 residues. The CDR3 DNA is TGTGCCAGCAGTTTAGGCTTGGGCTACACCTTC. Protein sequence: CASSLGLGYTF.

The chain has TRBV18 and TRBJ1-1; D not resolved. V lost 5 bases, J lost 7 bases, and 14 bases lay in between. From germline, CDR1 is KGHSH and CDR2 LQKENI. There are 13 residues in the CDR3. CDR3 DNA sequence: TGTGCCAGCTCAGGGTTCGGCGGTCGTGAAGCTTTCTTT. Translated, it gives CASSGFGGREAFF.

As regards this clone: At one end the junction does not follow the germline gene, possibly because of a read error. The CDR3 DNA is TGTGCCAGCTCAACGGGGGGCAGGGTCCCAACTGGAGCTTTCTTT. Translated, it gives CASSTGGRVPTGAFF. The chain joins TRBV18 to TRBJ1-1; a weak D match, TRBD1 (6 bases). The germline V gene has CDR1 KGHSH and CDR2 LQKENI. This CDR3 is 15 amino acids long.

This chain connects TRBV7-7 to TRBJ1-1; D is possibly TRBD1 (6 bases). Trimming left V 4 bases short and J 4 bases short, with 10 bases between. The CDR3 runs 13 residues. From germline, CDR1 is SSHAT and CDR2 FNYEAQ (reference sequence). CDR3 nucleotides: TGTGCCAGCAGCTACGGCAGGGGCACTGAAGCTTTCTTT. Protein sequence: CASSYGRGTEAFF. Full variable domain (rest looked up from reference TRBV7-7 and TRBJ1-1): GAGVSQSPRYKVTKRGQDVTLRCDPISSHATLYWYQQALGQGPEFLTYFNYEAQPDKSGLPSDRFSAERPEGSISTLTIQRTEQRDSAMYRCASSYGRGTEAFFGQGTRLTVV.

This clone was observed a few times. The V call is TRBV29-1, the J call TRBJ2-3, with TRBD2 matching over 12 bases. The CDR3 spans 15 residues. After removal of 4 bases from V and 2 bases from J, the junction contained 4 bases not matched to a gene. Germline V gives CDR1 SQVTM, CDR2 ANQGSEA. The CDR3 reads CSVARLAGDTDTQYF. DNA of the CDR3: TGCAGCGTTGCCCGACTAGCGGGGGACACAGATACGCAGTATTTT.

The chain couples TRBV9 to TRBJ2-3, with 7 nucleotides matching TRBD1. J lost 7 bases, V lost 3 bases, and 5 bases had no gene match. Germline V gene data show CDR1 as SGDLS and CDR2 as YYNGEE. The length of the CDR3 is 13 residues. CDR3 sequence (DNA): TGTGCCAGCAGCGCCGGGACAGATAATACGCAGTATTTT. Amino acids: CASSAGTDNTQYF. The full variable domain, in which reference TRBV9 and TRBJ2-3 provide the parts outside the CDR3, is DSGVTQTPKHLITATGQRVTLRCSPRSGDLSVYWYQQSLDQGLQFLIQYYNGEERAKGNILERFSAQQFPDLHSELNLSSLELGDSALYFCASSAGTDNTQYFGPGTRLTVL.

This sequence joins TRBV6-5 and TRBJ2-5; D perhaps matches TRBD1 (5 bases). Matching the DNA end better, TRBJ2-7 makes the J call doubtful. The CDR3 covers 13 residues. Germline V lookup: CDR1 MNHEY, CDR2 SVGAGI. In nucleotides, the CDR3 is TGTGCCAGCAGTTCCGCCGACAGTTACGAGCAGTACTTC. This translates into CASSSADSYEQYF.

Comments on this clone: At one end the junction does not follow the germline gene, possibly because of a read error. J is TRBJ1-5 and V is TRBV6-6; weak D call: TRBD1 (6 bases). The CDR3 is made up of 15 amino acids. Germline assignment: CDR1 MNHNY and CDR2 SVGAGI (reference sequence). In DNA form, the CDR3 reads TGTACCAGCAGTTTAAACAGGGTTTTCGATCAGCCCCAGCATTTT. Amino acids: CTSSLNRVFDQPQHF.

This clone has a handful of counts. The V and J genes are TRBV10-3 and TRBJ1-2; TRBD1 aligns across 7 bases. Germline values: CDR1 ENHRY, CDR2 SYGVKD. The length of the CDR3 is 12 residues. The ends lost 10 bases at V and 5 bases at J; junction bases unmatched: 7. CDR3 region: CATGQESYGYTF. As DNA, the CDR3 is TGTGCCACCGGACAGGAAAGTTATGGCTACACCTTC.

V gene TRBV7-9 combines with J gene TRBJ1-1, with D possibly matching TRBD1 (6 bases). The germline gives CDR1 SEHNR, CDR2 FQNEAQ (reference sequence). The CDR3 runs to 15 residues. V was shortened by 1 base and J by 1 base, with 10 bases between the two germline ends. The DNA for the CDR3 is TGTGCCAGCAGCTTAGGGCTGGACAGGAACACTGAAGCTTTCTTT. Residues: CASSLGLDRNTEAFF. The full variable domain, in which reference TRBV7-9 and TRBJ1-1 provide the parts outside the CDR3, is DTGVSQNPRHKITKRGQNVTFRCDPISEHNRLYWYRQTLGQGPEFLTYFQNEAQLEKSRLLSDRFSAERPKGSFSTLEIQRTEQGDSAMYLCASSLGLDRNTEAFFGQGTRLTVV.

CDR3 in amino acids: CASSFSPGQGDTGELFF. The DNA of the CDR3 is TGTGCCAGTAGTTTTTCTCCGGGACAAGGGGACACCGGGGAGCTGTTTTTT. V usage is TRBV19 and J usage is TRBJ2-2; weak D call: TRBD1 (6 bases). From germline, CDR1 is LNHDA and CDR2 SQIVND (reference sequence). The CDR3 spans 17 residues. Trimming stripped 5 bases from V and 3 bases from J, with 19 bases between.

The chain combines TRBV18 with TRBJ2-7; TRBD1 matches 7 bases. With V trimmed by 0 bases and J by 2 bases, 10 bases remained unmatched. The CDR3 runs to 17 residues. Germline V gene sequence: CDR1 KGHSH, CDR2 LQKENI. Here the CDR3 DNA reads TGTGCCAGCTCACCACCCCTCGCGGACAGGCCTCCCTACGAGCAGTACTTC. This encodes CASSPPLADRPPYEQYF.

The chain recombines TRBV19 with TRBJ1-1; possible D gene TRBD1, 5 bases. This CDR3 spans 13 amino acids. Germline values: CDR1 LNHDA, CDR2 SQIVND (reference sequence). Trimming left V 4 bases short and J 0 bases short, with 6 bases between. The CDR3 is CASSRQMNTEAFF. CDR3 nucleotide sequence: TGTGCCAGTAGTAGACAGATGAACACTGAAGCTTTCTTT.

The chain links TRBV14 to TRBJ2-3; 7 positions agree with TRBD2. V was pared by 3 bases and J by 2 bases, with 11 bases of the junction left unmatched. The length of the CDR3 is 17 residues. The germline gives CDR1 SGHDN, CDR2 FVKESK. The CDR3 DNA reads TGTGCCAGCAGCCAGGTGTACACGGGGGGAGACACAGATACGCAGTATTTT. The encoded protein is CASSQVYTGGDTDTQYF. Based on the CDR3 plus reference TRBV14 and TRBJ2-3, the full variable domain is EAGVTQFPSHSVIEKGQTVTLRCDPISGHDNLYWYRRVMGKEIKFLLHFVKESKQDESGMPNNRFLAERTGGTYSTLKVQPAELEDSGVYFCASSQVYTGGDTDTQYFGPGTRLTVL.

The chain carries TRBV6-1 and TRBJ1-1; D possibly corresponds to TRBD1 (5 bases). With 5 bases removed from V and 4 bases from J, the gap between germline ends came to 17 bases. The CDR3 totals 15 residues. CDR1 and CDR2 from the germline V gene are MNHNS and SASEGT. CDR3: CASSTTSRGTTEAFF. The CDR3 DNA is TGTGCCAGCAGTACTACTTCAAGGGGCACCACTGAAGCTTTCTTT.

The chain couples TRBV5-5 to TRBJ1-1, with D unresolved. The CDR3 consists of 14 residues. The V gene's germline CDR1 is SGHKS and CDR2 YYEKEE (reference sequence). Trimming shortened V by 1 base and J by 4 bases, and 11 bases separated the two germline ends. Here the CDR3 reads CASSLWEETTEAFF. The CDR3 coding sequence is TGTGCCAGCAGCTTGTGGGAGGAGACCACTGAAGCTTTCTTT.

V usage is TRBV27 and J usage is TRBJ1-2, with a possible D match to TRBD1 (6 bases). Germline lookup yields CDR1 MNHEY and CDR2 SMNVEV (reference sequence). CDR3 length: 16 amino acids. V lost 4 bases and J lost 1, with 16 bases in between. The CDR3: CASSSVNRDLNYGYTF. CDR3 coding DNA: TGTGCCAGCAGTTCGGTCAACAGGGATCTTAACTATGGCTACACCTTC.

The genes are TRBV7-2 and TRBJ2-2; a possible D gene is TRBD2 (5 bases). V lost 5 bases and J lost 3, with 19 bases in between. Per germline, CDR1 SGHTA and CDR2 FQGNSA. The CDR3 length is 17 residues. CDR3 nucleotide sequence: TGTGCCAGCAGCCCAAGCCGGAGAGGGTGGGACACCGGGGAGCTGTTTTTT. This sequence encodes CASSPSRRGWDTGELFF.

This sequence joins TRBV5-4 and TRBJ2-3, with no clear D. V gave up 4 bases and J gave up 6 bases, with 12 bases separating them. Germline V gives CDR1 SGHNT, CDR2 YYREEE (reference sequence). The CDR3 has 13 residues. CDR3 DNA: TGTGCCAGCAGCCCACGCTTTCGGGATACGCAGTATTTT. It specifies CASSPRFRDTQYF.

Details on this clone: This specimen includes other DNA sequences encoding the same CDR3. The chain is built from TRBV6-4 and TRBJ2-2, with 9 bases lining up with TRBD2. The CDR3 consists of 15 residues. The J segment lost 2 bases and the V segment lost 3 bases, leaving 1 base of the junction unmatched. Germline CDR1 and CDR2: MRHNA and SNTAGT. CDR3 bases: TGTGCCAGCAGTGAGCGGGGGGGCAACACCGGGGAGCTGTTTTTT. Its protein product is CASSERGGNTGELFF.